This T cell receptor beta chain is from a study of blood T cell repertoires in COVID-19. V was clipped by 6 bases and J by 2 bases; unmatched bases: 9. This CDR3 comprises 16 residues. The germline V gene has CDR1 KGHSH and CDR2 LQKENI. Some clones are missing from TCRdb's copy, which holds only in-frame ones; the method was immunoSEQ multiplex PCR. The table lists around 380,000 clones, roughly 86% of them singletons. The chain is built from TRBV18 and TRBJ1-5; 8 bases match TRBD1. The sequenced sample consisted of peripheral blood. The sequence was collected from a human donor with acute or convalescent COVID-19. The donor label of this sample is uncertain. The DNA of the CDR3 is TGTGCCAGCTCGCCCCGACAGGGGCAAGGCAATCAGCCCCAGCATTTT. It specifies CASSPRQGQGNQPQHF.